This TCR beta chain appears in the sequencing data of a study of OX40 agonist ivuxolimab in advanced cancers. The germline gives CDR1 MGHRA, CDR2 YSYEKL. The CDR3 is 20 residues long. V gave up 2 bases and J gave up 1 base; unmatched junction bases: 13. Method: immunoSEQ multiplex PCR; TCRdb's copy keeps in-frame clones and lacks some. The sample shows some 84,000 clones, 75% to 90% of them seen only once. This clonotype was sampled from an adult with an advanced solid tumor such as melanoma, head and neck, liver or kidney cancer. The source material was CD4+ or CD8+ T cells sorted from blood, sampled in a trial of the OX40 agonist ivuxolimab. The chain couples TRBV4-1 to TRBJ2-6, with 8 bases that match TRBD2. This CDR3 is CASSQTRGGRFDSGANVLTF. Written as DNA, the CDR3 is TGCGCCAGCAGCCAAACCCGGGGGGGACGGTTCGATTCTGGGGCCAACGTCCTGACTTTC.